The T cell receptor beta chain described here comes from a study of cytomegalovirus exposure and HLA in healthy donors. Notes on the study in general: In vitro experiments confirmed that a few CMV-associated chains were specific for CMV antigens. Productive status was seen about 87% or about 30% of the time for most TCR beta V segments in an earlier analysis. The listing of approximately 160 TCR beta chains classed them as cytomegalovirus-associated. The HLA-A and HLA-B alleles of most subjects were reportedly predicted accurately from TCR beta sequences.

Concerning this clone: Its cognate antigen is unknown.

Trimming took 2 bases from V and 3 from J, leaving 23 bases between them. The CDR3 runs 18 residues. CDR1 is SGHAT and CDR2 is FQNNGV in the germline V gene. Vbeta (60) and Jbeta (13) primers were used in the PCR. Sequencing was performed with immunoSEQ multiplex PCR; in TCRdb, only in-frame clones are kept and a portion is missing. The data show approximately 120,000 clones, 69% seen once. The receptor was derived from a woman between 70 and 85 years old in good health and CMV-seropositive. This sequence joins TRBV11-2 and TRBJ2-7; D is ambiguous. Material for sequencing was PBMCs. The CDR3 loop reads CASSLNSIDTWVGYEQYF. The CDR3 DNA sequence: TGTGCCAGCAGCTTAAACTCGATCGACACTTGGGTTGGCTACGAGCAGTACTTC.